The 24 T cell receptor beta chains reported below all come from one sample, sequenced in a study of T cell responses to AZD1222 COVID-19 vaccine. Profiling relied on immunoSEQ multiplex PCR, and the TCRdb table lists in-frame clones only, not all of them. The data hold 95,000 to 120,000 clones, with roughly 84% observed a single time. The sequences come from peripheral blood, collected on day 0 of AZD1222 vaccination. These receptors were collected from an adult in good health.

V gene TRBV2 combines with J gene TRBJ2-5; D is possibly TRBD1 (6 bases). The CDR3 extends over 13 amino acids. The germline V gene encodes CDR1 SNHLY and CDR2 FYNNEI. Deletions cut 9 bases from V and 7 bases from J, with 18 bases between. The CDR3 DNA reads as TGTGCCAGTTACTACAGGGACGAAGGGACCCAGTACTTC. Translating it yields CASYYRDEGTQYF.

Note on this clone: At one end, the junction sequence differs from germline, possibly due to a read error. The chain uses TRBV7-2 and TRBJ1-2; 10 bases line up with TRBD1. The V gene's germline CDR1 is SGHTA and CDR2 FQGNSA. The CDR3 length is 14 residues. CDR3 nucleotide sequence: TGTGCCAGCAGTTTAGACAGGGGGCAGCAGGGCTACACCTTC. This translates into CASSLDRGQQGYTF.

This chain links TRBV5-4 with TRBJ1-1; unclear D gene. Trimming left V 4 bases short and J 4 bases short, with 11 bases between. The CDR3 runs 13 residues. The germline V gene has CDR1 SGHNT and CDR2 YYREEE (reference sequence). The CDR3, as DNA: TGTGCCAGCAGCCCGGTGGGGTCCACTGAAGCTTTCTTT. It encodes CASSPVGSTEAFF.

The rearrangement joins TRBV2 to TRBJ1-1, with D possibly TRBD1 on 6 matching bases. CDR3 length: 14 amino acids. Germline CDR1 and CDR2: SNHLY and FYNNEI. V was shortened by 4 bases and J by 3 bases, with 12 bases between the two germline ends. CDR3 nucleotides: TGTGCCAGCAGTGGGCAGGGGCGGGACACTGAAGCTTTCTTT. This codes for CASSGQGRDTEAFF.

This rearrangement joins TRBV24-1 to TRBJ1-5; 8 nucleotides line up with TRBD1. After removal of 3 bases from V and 6 bases from J, the junction contained 3 bases not matched to a gene. The CDR3 consists of 14 residues. Germline assignment: CDR1 KGHDR and CDR2 SFDVKD. The CDR3 coding sequence is TGTGCCACCAGTGATCCAGGGGGCGGTCAGCCCCAGCATTTT. This codes for CATSDPGGGQPQHF.

CDR3 in amino acids: CASAPWTGGGYTF. CDR3 nucleotides: TGTGCCAGCGCTCCTTGGACAGGGGGTGGCTACACCTTC. J is TRBJ1-2 and V is TRBV27, with 10 bases aligning to TRBD1. The V and J ends lost 8 bases and 7 bases, in that order; junction bases with no gene match: 7. CDR3 size: 13 residues. Germline V gene sequence: CDR1 MNHEY, CDR2 SMNVEV (reference sequence).

This chain's CDR3 is CASSLSGGDIQYF. For the CDR3, the DNA is TGTGCCAGCAGCTTGTCGGGAGGAGACATTCAGTACTTC. The chain links TRBV5-4 to TRBJ2-4, with 7 nucleotides matching TRBD2. The CDR3 length is 13 residues. Germline lookup yields CDR1 SGHNT and CDR2 YYREEE (reference sequence). Trimming took 1 base from V and 8 from J; bases not matched to a gene: 3.

CDR3 DNA sequence: TGCAGCGTTGTTTGGACTAGCGACGAGCAGTACTTC. It yields the protein CSVVWTSDEQYF. The rearrangement joins TRBV29-1 to TRBJ2-7, with 9 bases fitting TRBD2. CDR1 SQVTM and CDR2 ANQGSEA come from the germline V gene. This CDR3 has 12 amino acids. V lost 4 bases to trimming and J lost 5 bases; unmatched junction nucleotides: 3.

This chain joins TRBV19 and TRBJ1-5; D is unresolved. CDR3 length equals 13 residues. V lost 7 bases to trimming and J lost 5 bases, with 12 bases between them. Per the germline V gene, CDR1 is LNHDA and CDR2 is SQIVND (reference sequence). The CDR3 region has the DNA TGTGCCAGTAAATATTCCGGGGATCAGCCCCAGCATTTT. It specifies CASKYSGDQPQHF.

The chain combines TRBV2 with TRBJ2-1; a weak D match, TRBD2 (5 bases). The CDR3 spans 15 residues. The V gene lost 1 base and the J gene lost 7 bases, with 14 bases spanning the gap. Germline V gives CDR1 SNHLY, CDR2 FYNNEI. CDR3 region: CASSEGQRAWNEQFF. The CDR3 nucleotides are TGTGCCAGCAGTGAAGGGCAGAGGGCGTGGAATGAGCAGTTCTTC.

The rearrangement joins TRBV5-1 to TRBJ2-7; 10 bases line up with TRBD1. The V segment lost 4 bases and the J segment 2 bases; nucleotides outside the gene matches: 3. The CDR3 totals 14 residues. Germline CDR1 SGHRS, CDR2 YFSETQ. CDR3 sequence reads: CASSRTGGAYEQYF. The CDR3 coding sequence is TGCGCCAGCAGCAGGACAGGGGGGGCCTACGAGCAGTACTTC.

The chain recombines TRBV5-4 with TRBJ2-7; the match to TRBD2 covers 15 bases. CDR3 size: 19 residues. Germline-derived CDR1 and CDR2 are SGHNT and YYREEE (reference sequence). With 5 bases clipped from V and 1 base from J, the junction kept 13 bases outside the gene matches. The CDR3 protein is CASSPTGTSGGWGSYEQYF. The DNA of the CDR3 is TGTGCCAGCAGTCCTACCGGGACTAGCGGGGGGTGGGGGTCCTACGAGCAGTACTTC.

This sequence joins TRBV9 and TRBJ1-1; D perhaps matches TRBD1 (6 bases). Trimming removed 0 bases from V and 6 bases from J, with 9 bases in between. The germline V gene has CDR1 SGDLS and CDR2 YYNGEE. The length of the CDR3 is 13 residues. CDR3 sequence: CASSVEGGAEAFF. CDR3 in DNA: TGTGCCAGCAGCGTAGAGGGGGGTGCTGAAGCTTTCTTT.

J is TRBJ1-1 and V is TRBV18; no clear D. The CDR3 is 16 residues long. The V end lost 0 bases, the J end lost 1 base, and 12 bases lay between the germline ends. Germline V CDR1 and CDR2: KGHSH, LQKENI. The CDR3 DNA reads as TGTGCCAGCTCACCACCAAGTTCGTCGGGGAACACTGAAGCTTTCTTT. It translates to CASSPPSSSGNTEAFF.

This chain uses TRBV6-5 with TRBJ2-1, with D perhaps given as TRBD1 or TRBD2 (5 bases each). This CDR3 region has 12 residues. Germline V gives CDR1 MNHEY, CDR2 SVGAGI. V lost 1 base, J lost 9 bases, and 7 bases lay in between. The CDR3 nucleotides read TGTGCCAGCAGTTACTGGGGGAGTGAGCAGTTCTTC. Translation gives CASSYWGSEQFF.

This clone was found once. The chain employs TRBV28 and TRBJ1-3; no reliable D call. The germline V and J ends were trimmed by 0 bases and 0 bases, with 9 bases remaining between them. Germline loops: CDR1 MDHEN, CDR2 SYDVKM. The CDR3 totals 16 residues. In DNA form, the CDR3 reads TGTGCCAGCAGTTTATGGGCAGGCGACTCTGGAAACACCATATATTTT. Amino acids: CASSLWAGDSGNTIYF.

The chain uses TRBV6-6 and TRBJ1-1; unclear D gene. The CDR3 sequence is 13 residues long. CDR1 is MNHNY and CDR2 is SVGAGI in the germline V gene (reference sequence). Trimming shortened V by 3 bases and J by 4 bases, and 9 bases separated the two germline ends. This CDR3 reads CASSYPGGTEAFF. DNA of the CDR3: TGTGCCAGCAGTTATCCGGGTGGCACTGAAGCTTTCTTT.

The J gene is TRBJ1-5, the V gene TRBV19; perhaps TRBD1 as D (5 bases). Trimming stripped 11 bases from V and 6 bases from J, with 23 bases between. The germline gives CDR1 LNHDA, CDR2 SQIVND (reference sequence). This CDR3 is built from 15 residues. For the CDR3, the DNA is TGTGCCGGTTCAAGGTTTGTTGGGGACGGTCAGCCCCAGCATTTT. This translates into CAGSRFVGDGQPQHF.

The rearrangement uses TRBV6-4 and TRBJ2-1; possibly TRBD2 for D (6 bases). The germline CDR1 and CDR2 sequences are MRHNA and SNTAGT. V dropped 0 bases and J dropped 6 bases, with 18 bases sitting between them. The CDR3 is 17 residues long. CDR3 protein: CASSDSYRLGRLNEQFF. In DNA form, the CDR3 reads TGTGCCAGCAGTGACTCCTACAGACTAGGACGCCTCAATGAGCAGTTCTTC.

This clone was found once. The rearrangement uses TRBV18 and TRBJ1-1; perhaps TRBD1 as D (6 bases). CDR1 and CDR2 (germline): KGHSH, LQKENI. This CDR3 spans 15 amino acids. Trimming took off 3 bases at V and 4 bases at J, with 15 bases between the two ends. Here the CDR3 DNA reads TGTGCCAGCTCACCGGACGGGGGGGCGCGCACTGAAGCTTTCTTT. Translating it yields CASSPDGGARTEAFF.

V gene TRBV6-5 combines with J gene TRBJ2-2, with a tentative D call TRBD1 (5 bases). This CDR3 contains 15 residues. Germline CDR1 is MNHEY and CDR2 is SVGAGI. V was clipped by 7 bases and J by 1 base, with 13 bases between them. The CDR3 is CASKGPGQNTGELFF. The CDR3, as DNA: TGTGCCAGCAAGGGCCCTGGACAGAACACCGGGGAGCTGTTTTTT.

V and J are TRBV28 and TRBJ1-1; D remains unclear. CDR3 length: 13 residues. From germline, CDR1 is MDHEN and CDR2 SYDVKM. The V gene lost 7 bases and the J gene lost 6 bases, with 15 bases spanning the gap. The CDR3 region has the DNA TGTGCCAGCAAGGTTGGGAGCGGGGCTGAAGCTTTCTTT. Its protein product is CASKVGSGAEAFF.

This sequence joins TRBV5-1 and TRBJ1-3; possible D gene TRBD1, 5 bases. The V and J ends lost 7 bases and 0 bases respectively, with 11 bases between them. CDR1 and CDR2 from the germline V gene are SGHRS and YFSETQ. CDR3 size: 14 residues. CDR3 region: CASGDGFSGNTIYF. For the CDR3, the DNA is TGCGCCAGCGGGGACGGGTTCTCTGGAAACACCATATATTTT.

The V call is TRBV24-1, the J call TRBJ2-2; D might be TRBD1 (5 bases). CDR3 length: 16 amino acids. Germline values: CDR1 KGHDR, CDR2 SFDVKD. Trimming left V 4 bases short and J 0 bases short, with 11 bases between. CDR3: CATSDTRQSNTGELFF. CDR3 in DNA: TGTGCCACCAGTGACACCCGACAGTCGAACACCGGGGAGCTGTTTTTT.